A single sample gave rise to the 9 T cell receptor beta chains below, sequenced in a study of blood T cell repertoires in COVID-19. The repertoire was sequenced with immunoSEQ multiplex PCR; TCRdb's copy has only in-frame clones and lacks some. The repertoire has about 36,000 clones, 70% to 90% of them found once; the top ten carry around 15%. The specimen was peripheral blood. The receptor source for this set is a human donor in a cohort sampled during active COVID-19.

This chain joins TRBV28 and TRBJ2-2, with TRBD1 as a possible D gene (6 bases). The germline CDR1 and CDR2 sequences are MDHEN and SYDVKM. This CDR3 region has 14 residues. Trimming shortened V by 5 bases and J by 7 bases, and 14 bases separated the two germline ends. The CDR3 loop is CASSPTGYVGELFF. The DNA for the CDR3 is TGTGCCAGCAGTCCTACAGGGTACGTCGGGGAGCTGTTTTTT.

This clone was found once. V gene TRBV5-5 combines with J gene TRBJ1-4; TRBD1 agrees at 9 bases. This CDR3 is 14 amino acids long. The germline V gene has CDR1 SGHKS and CDR2 YYEKEE (reference sequence). V gave up 5 bases and J gave up 8 bases; unmatched junction bases: 7. The CDR3 loop is CASRAGTGPEKLFF. The CDR3 DNA reads TGTGCCAGCAGGGCCGGGACAGGGCCCGAAAAACTGTTTTTT.

The V and J genes are TRBV5-6 and TRBJ1-1; D might be TRBD1 (5 bases). Germline CDR1 is SGHDT and CDR2 is YYEEEE. V lost 0 bases, J lost 1 base, and 7 bases lay in between. The CDR3 contains 14 residues. CDR3 residues: CASSLVGANTEAFF. CDR3 DNA: TGTGCCAGCAGCTTGGTAGGGGCGAACACTGAAGCTTTCTTT.

The J gene is TRBJ2-3, the V gene TRBV5-4, with 7 bases fitting TRBD2. CDR3 size: 15 residues. Germline V CDR1 and CDR2: SGHNT, YYREEE (reference sequence). V trimming: 4 bases; J trimming: 0 bases; junction bases outside the gene matches: 5. The CDR3 region has the DNA TGTGCCAGCAGCATGCGGGAGCATAGCACAGATACGCAGTATTTT. It codes for CASSMREHSTDTQYF.

The V gene is TRBV5-4, the J gene TRBJ2-3; D perhaps matches TRBD2 (6 bases). With 0 bases removed from V and 4 bases from J, the gap between germline ends came to 6 bases. CDR3 size: 13 residues. Germline V gives CDR1 SGHNT, CDR2 YYREEE (reference sequence). Here the CDR3 reads CASSLGGADTQYF. The CDR3 DNA follows: TGTGCCAGCAGCTTGGGCGGGGCAGATACGCAGTATTTT.

The J gene is TRBJ2-5, the V gene TRBV7-7; maybe TRBD2 (6 bases). Germline V lookup: CDR1 SSHAT, CDR2 FNYEAQ (reference sequence). The CDR3 is made up of 15 amino acids. CDR3 in DNA: TGTGCTAGCGGCGTGGCGGGGAGCTCCCTAGAGACCCAGTACTTC. Its protein product is CASGVAGSSLETQYF.

V usage is TRBV29-1 and J usage is TRBJ1-6; D not resolved. The CDR3 covers 12 residues. CDR1 and CDR2 from the germline V gene are SQVTM and ANQGSEA. V was clipped by 4 bases and J by 8 bases, with 9 bases between them. This CDR3 reads CSVGTVDSPLHF. For the CDR3, the DNA is TGCAGCGTTGGTACGGTGGATTCACCCCTCCACTTT.

The rearrangement joins TRBV4-2 to TRBJ1-4; weak D call: TRBD1 (5 bases). Trimming took 1 base from V and 4 from J, leaving 13 bases between them. CDR3 length: 16 amino acids. Germline assignment: CDR1 LGHNA and CDR2 YNFKEQ. The CDR3 sequence: CASSQGGGEGNEKLFF. CDR3 bases: TGTGCCAGCAGCCAAGGGGGCGGGGAAGGTAATGAAAAACTGTTTTTT.

This clone was seen a single time. The rearrangement links TRBV28 to TRBJ1-4; 8 positions agree with TRBD1. CDR1 and CDR2 from the germline V gene are MDHEN and SYDVKM. J was trimmed by 7 bases and V by 4 bases; bases with no gene match: 8. This CDR3 contains 15 residues. CDR3 in amino acids: CASSYQGAGFEKLFF. In nucleotides, the CDR3 is TGTGCCAGCAGTTACCAGGGGGCGGGTTTTGAAAAACTGTTTTTT. Full variable domain (outside the CDR3, taken from reference TRBV28 and TRBJ1-4): DVKVTQSSRYLVKRTGEKVFLECVQDMDHENMFWYRQDPGLGLRLIYFSYDVKMKEKGDIPEGYSVSREKKERFSLILESASTNQTSMYLCASSYQGAGFEKLFFGSGTQLSVL.